The 5 T cell receptor beta chains reported below all come from one sample, sequenced in a study of shared clonotypes between healthy human individuals. Sequenced by immunoSEQ multiplex PCR; TCRdb stores in-frame clones only, minus some. The repertoire holds about 1.5 million clones, with around 98% as singletons. Sequencing used naive CD4+ T cells sorted from blood. Indicated subset: CD45RA+ positively selected. These receptors were collected from a young man in good health.

This sequence joins TRBV4-3 and TRBJ2-7, with D perhaps matching TRBD1 (6 bases). The V gene lost 1 base and the J gene lost 3 bases, with 7 bases spanning the gap. CDR3 length equals 13 residues. CDR1 is LGHNA and CDR2 is YSLEER in the germline V gene. The CDR3 nucleotides are TGCGCCAGCAGCCAAGGGGGACACTACGAGCAGTACTTC. Residues: CASSQGGHYEQYF.

The chain joins TRBV5-1 to TRBJ2-2, with D maybe TRBD2 (5 bases). V shed 7 bases and J shed 5 bases, with 15 bases lying between them. Germline values: CDR1 SGHRS, CDR2 YFSETQ. The CDR3 runs 14 residues. DNA for the CDR3: TGCGCCAGCGGGCCCGAGGGAGCGACCGGGGAGCTGTTTTTT. It is translated as CASGPEGATGELFF.

The V and J genes are TRBV4-2 and TRBJ1-2; D is perhaps TRBD1 (5 bases). Trimming stripped 5 bases from V and 10 bases from J, with 17 bases between. CDR1 is LGHNA and CDR2 is YNFKEQ in the germline V gene. This CDR3 is 13 amino acids long. The CDR3 loop is CASSLGQGGDYTF. CDR3 nucleotide sequence: TGTGCCAGCAGCTTGGGGCAGGGTGGGGACTACACCTTC.

The V and J genes are TRBV28 and TRBJ2-1, with 11 positions matching TRBD2. The CDR3 has 16 residues. Germline CDR1 reads MDHEN; CDR2 reads SYDVKM. Germline trimming cut 6 bases from V and 7 bases from J; bases unmatched to any gene: 11. For the CDR3, the DNA is TGTGCCAGCAGCTCGCCCCGACTAGCGGGACTAAATGAGCAGTTCTTC. Translation gives CASSSPRLAGLNEQFF.

The CDR3 sequence is CASSLDRPIETQYF. CDR3 bases: TGTGCCAGCAGCTTGGACAGGCCCATTGAGACCCAGTACTTC. The chain couples TRBV11-2 to TRBJ2-5; 7 bases match TRBD1. The CDR3 runs 14 residues. V shed 3 bases and J 5 bases; nucleotides not matched to a gene: 6. In germline, CDR1 is SGHAT, CDR2 FQNNGV.